The subject of this entry is one TCR beta chain. The antigen this receptor binds is unknown. No base quality information exists; no much larger clone differs at one position. These data come from a study of technical replicates of blood from several donors (TCRdb year 2017). V is reduced by 7 bases and J by 6 bases, leaving a spacing of 19 bases between them. The CDR3 holds 13 amino acids from the cysteine to the phenylalanine. The entry retains the CDR3 DNA only, 39 bases that are in frame from base 1. As encoded in the germline V gene, CDR1 is SQVTM while CDR2 is ANQGSEA. Libraries were made using the immunoSEQ multiplex PCR assay. Not all clones reach the TCRdb copy of this immuneACCESS table, which keeps in-frame sequences only. Checked studies attribute under half of the gap to unresolved V genes and leave the rest unexplained. In all, the sample holds 45,000 to 50,000 clones, and 92% of those were seen once. 3% to 4% of the sample is held by the ten biggest clonotypes.

The receptor chain draws on TRBV29-1 and TRBJ2-7; TRBD2 is perhaps the D gene, given 6 matching bases. Sequencing was done on a sample of PBMCs. The TCR was taken from a human donor in good health. Some clones in this sample may be carry-over from other donors' samples. The DNA sequence is as follows: TGCAGCGCTGGAGGGGCGGCGGTTGGCGAGCAGTACTTC. It codes for CSAGGAAVGEQYF.